This is a list of T cell receptor beta chains from one sample in a study of spatial heterogeneity in lung cancer. From the 5' RACE reads, TCRdb called clonotypes with MiXCR, one entry per CDR3 protein. The sample lists 65,000 to 85,000 distinct CDR3 sequences, approximately 20% occurring once. The input for sequencing was PBMCs, taken at surgery. Receptor source: a male donor with early-stage non-small cell lung cancer. Both conserved end residues are part of each CDR3. The order of the fields is V gene, J gene, clone size, D gene, CDR3 protein, CDR3 DNA. A D gene is named only where the DNA matches it firmly. Some rows have no size entry. The others give once, few or many, or a class for an expanded clone.

>TRBV7-3|TRBJ2-2|.|.
CASSLTVGGANTGELFF
TGTGCCAGCAGCTTAACTGTCGGGGGAGCGAACACCGGGGAGCTGTTTTTT
>TRBV6-1|TRBJ1-5|medium-sized|.
CASTDGYQPQHF
TGTGCCAGCACTGACGGGTATCAGCCCCAGCATTTT
>TRBV7-2|TRBJ2-1|many|.
CASSLATNSDEQFF
TGTGCCAGCAGCTTAGCGACTAATAGTGATGAGCAGTTCTTC
>TRBV29-1|TRBJ1-1|many|.
CSGIVSTNTEAFF
TGCAGCGGTATTGTCTCGACTAACACTGAAGCTTTCTTT
>TRBV5-8|TRBJ2-5|.|.
CASSPDLVTQYF
TGTGCCAGCAGTCCCGACTTGGTGACCCAGTACTTC
>TRBV11-1|TRBJ2-1|.|TRBD1
CASSRDTHRGQVNEQFF
TGTGCCAGCAGCCGTGATACTCACAGGGGGCAGGTCAATGAGCAGTTCTTC
>TRBV29-1|TRBJ2-7|few|.
CSGGTGVYEQYF
TGCAGCGGGGGGACCGGCGTTTACGAGCAGTACTTC
>TRBV7-7|TRBJ2-5|.|.
CASSLQGGSQETQYF
TGTGCCAGCAGCTTACAAGGAGGGTCCCAAGAGACCCAGTACTTC
>TRBV5-1|TRBJ2-1|few|.
CASSLQEPSYNEQFF
TGCGCCAGCAGCTTACAGGAGCCCTCCTACAATGAGCAGTTCTTC
>TRBV5-4|TRBJ1-1|few|TRBD1
CASSLPGQGAHHYTEAFF
TGTGCCAGCAGCTTGCCGGGACAGGGGGCGCATCACTACACTGAAGCTTTCTTT
>TRBV28|TRBJ1-2|few|.
CASSQGNNYGYTF
TGTGCCAGCAGCCAGGGAAATAACTATGGCTACACCTTC
>TRBV12-3/TRBV12-4|TRBJ2-7|few|.
CASSRGGYEQYF
TGTGCCAGTTCCAGGGGTGGTTACGAGCAGTACTTC
>TRBV28|TRBJ1-4|.|.
CASTSVPSATNEKLFF
TGTGCCAGCACAAGCGTTCCCTCGGCGACTAATGAAAAACTGTTTTTT
>TRBV28|TRBJ1-1|.|.
CASSLYFGTGNTEAFF
TGTGCCAGCAGTTTGTATTTCGGGACGGGGAACACTGAAGCTTTCTTT
>TRBV29-1|TRBJ2-1|few|.
CSGATGPYNEQFF
TGCAGCGGGGCGACAGGACCCTACAATGAGCAGTTCTTC
>TRBV7-7|TRBJ1-1|few|.
CASSLAENTEAFF
TGTGCTAGCAGCTTAGCAGAGAACACTGAAGCTTTCTTT
>TRBV11-3|TRBJ2-5|many|TRBD1
CASSGTGTGRETQYF
TGTGCCAGCAGCGGTACCGGGACAGGGAGAGAGACCCAGTACTTC
>TRBV28|TRBJ2-3|.|.
CASSPLTGRGTDTQYF
TGTGCCAGCAGCCCATTGACCGGGAGAGGCACAGATACGCAGTATTTT
>TRBV4-3|TRBJ2-6|.|.
CASSQDIGSGANVLTF
TGCGCCAGCAGCCAAGATATCGGTTCCGGGGCCAACGTCCTGACTTTC
>TRBV6-5|TRBJ1-2|.|.
CASRQGLANYGYTF
TGTGCCAGCAGGCAAGGATTAGCTAACTATGGCTACACCTTC
>TRBV3-1|TRBJ1-5|.|.
CASSYSVGDPPQHF
TGTGCCAGCAGCTATTCTGTCGGGGATCCGCCCCAGCATTTT
>TRBV11-2|TRBJ2-2|many|.
CASSDPGHSGTGELFF
TGTGCCAGCAGCGACCCGGGACACTCGGGCACCGGGGAGCTGTTTTTT
>TRBV5-1|TRBJ2-3|.|.
CASSKWWGTDTQYF
TGCGCCAGCAGCAAGTGGTGGGGCACAGATACGCAGTATTTT
>TRBV12-5|TRBJ1-2|few|.
CASASPSDYGYTF
TGTGCTAGTGCGAGCCCCTCAGACTATGGCTACACCTTC
>TRBV27|TRBJ2-2|few|.
CASSLTLTGELFF
TGTGCCAGCAGTTTGACTTTAACCGGGGAGCTGTTTTTT
>TRBV6-2/TRBV6-3|TRBJ2-7|.|.
CASSNPGPGGEQYF
TGTGCCAGCAGTAACCCCGGCCCTGGGGGCGAGCAGTACTTC
>TRBV29-1|TRBJ1-2|.|.
CSVEEGKSTF
TGCAGCGTTGAAGAAGGGAAATCCACCTTC
>TRBV11-2|TRBJ2-7|.|.
CVSSLDRRGGDEQYF
TGTGTCAGCAGCTTAGATCGGCGTGGAGGCGACGAGCAGTACTTC
>TRBV29-1|TRBJ2-5|once|TRBD2
CSVEDGGGETQYF
TGCAGCGTTGAAGATGGGGGGGGAGAGACCCAGTACTTC
>TRBV19|TRBJ2-5|few|.
CASQSGGTQYF
TGTGCCAGTCAATCTGGGGGGACCCAGTACTTC
>TRBV11-3|TRBJ1-4|few|TRBD1
CASSLRGSPGTGVKLFF
TGTGCCAGCAGCTTACGTGGGAGTCCCGGGACAGGTGTAAAACTGTTTTTT
>TRBV27|TRBJ2-7|once|.
CARALHRVPYEQYF
TGTGCCAGGGCCCTCCACAGGGTACCCTACGAGCAGTACTTC
>TRBV9|TRBJ1-2|.|.
CASSPSRKLVPYGYTF
TGTGCCAGCAGCCCGAGCAGAAAGCTCGTTCCCTATGGCTACACCTTC
>TRBV28|TRBJ2-3|.|TRBD2
CASSVTPGQLTWLAGVVDSYF
TGTGCCAGCAGTGTTACCCCGGGACAGCTCACGTGGCTAGCGGGAGTGGTAGATTCGTATTTT
>TRBV9|TRBJ1-2|.|.
CASSPMTENYGYTF
TGTGCCAGCAGCCCAATGACTGAGAACTATGGCTACACCTTC
>TRBV27|TRBJ2-7|.|TRBD2
CASSRGTSGSYEQYF
TGTGCCAGCAGTCGAGGGACTAGCGGGAGCTACGAGCAGTACTTC
>TRBV18|TRBJ2-7|few|TRBD2
CASSPPSRGAGDSYEQYF
TGTGCCAGCTCACCACCGAGTCGAGGAGCGGGAGACTCCTACGAGCAGTACTTC
>TRBV18|TRBJ2-1|many|TRBD2
CASSPVAGDFNEQFF
TGTGCCAGCTCACCCGTAGCGGGAGACTTCAATGAGCAGTTCTTC
>TRBV5-6|TRBJ2-3|.|TRBD2
CASSLTSGSTDTQYF
TGTGCCAGCAGCTTGACTAGCGGTAGCACAGATACGCAGTATTTT
>TRBV2|TRBJ2-1|.|TRBD1
CASSEGQGQYNEQFF
TGTGCCAGCAGTGAAGGTCAGGGACAGTACAATGAGCAGTTCTTC
>TRBV7-8|TRBJ2-3|few|TRBD2
CASSLGPSGALTDTQYF
TGTGCCAGCAGCTTAGGGCCTAGCGGAGCACTCACAGATACGCAGTATTTT